The 32 T cell receptor beta chains below all came from one sample that was sequenced in a study of T cell repertoires in cytomegalovirus infection. In TCRdb, the reads were re-called with MiXCR into one record per CDR3 protein. Found here are 200,000 to 300,000 distinct CDR3 sequences, over 9% of them singletons; the top ten hold 1.5% to 2%. Input material: PBMCs. All receptors derive from a human donor in good health (CMV status not recorded). Some clones in this sample may be carry-over from other donors' samples.

V usage is TRBV7-9 and J usage is TRBJ2-3, with TRBD1 as a possible D gene (5 bases). This CDR3 is built from 16 residues. With 2 bases removed from V and 2 bases from J, the gap between germline ends came to 14 bases. The germline gives CDR1 SEHNR, CDR2 FQNEAQ (reference sequence). CDR3 in DNA: TGTGCCAGCAGCTTAACCCGACTGGGGCCCACAGATACGCAGTATTTT. Amino acids: CASSLTRLGPTDTQYF.

At least ten counts were recorded for this clonotype. V usage is TRBV7-2 and J usage is TRBJ2-1; D uncertain. The CDR3 has 14 amino acids. The germline V gene has CDR1 SGHTA and CDR2 FQGNSA. With 1 base removed from V and 5 bases from J, the gap between germline ends came to 9 bases. The CDR3: CASSLDWNHNEQFF. In DNA form, the CDR3 reads TGTGCCAGCAGCTTAGACTGGAATCACAATGAGCAGTTCTTC.

The chain recombines TRBV27 with TRBJ2-2; D unresolved. Germline CDR1 reads MNHEY; CDR2 reads SMNVEV (reference sequence). There are 15 residues in the CDR3. Trimming left V 4 bases short and J 2 bases short, with 11 bases between. The CDR3, as DNA: TGTGCCAGCAGTTCTACCTGGACCAACACCGGGGAGCTGTTTTTT. This encodes CASSSTWTNTGELFF.

This clonotype was found many times. V is TRBV7-2 and J is TRBJ2-3, with 10 bases lining up with TRBD1. V was pared by 5 bases and J by 6 bases, with 5 bases of the junction left unmatched. CDR3 length: 14 residues. CDR1 and CDR2 from the germline V gene are SGHTA and FQGNSA. CDR3 sequence (DNA): TGTGCCAGCAGCCACGGACAGGGGGGGGATACGCAGTATTTT. Residues: CASSHGQGGDTQYF.

The J gene is TRBJ2-1, the V gene TRBV2, with a possible D match to TRBD2 (6 bases). V gave up 2 bases and J gave up 6 bases, with 17 bases separating them. This CDR3 spans 16 amino acids. Germline CDR1 is SNHLY and CDR2 is FYNNEI. CDR3 DNA sequence: TGTGCCAGCAGTGAACTAGGGACTCTAGGTAGCAATGAGCAGTTCTTC. It specifies CASSELGTLGSNEQFF.

This chain joins TRBV2 and TRBJ2-5; D gene unclear. V was trimmed by 5 bases and J by 1 base, leaving 8 bases between them. CDR3 length equals 13 residues. Germline loops: CDR1 SNHLY, CDR2 FYNNEI. CDR3 DNA sequence: TGTGCCAGCAGTTCGGGTTTCCAAGAGACCCAGTACTTC. Its protein product is CASSSGFQETQYF.

This clonotype was recorded many times. The chain has TRBV6-2 or TRBV6-3 and TRBJ2-5; no firm D call. The CDR3 extends over 13 amino acids. In germline, CDR1 is MNHEY, CDR2 SVGEGT. V gave up 0 bases and J gave up 5 bases, with 7 bases separating them. CDR3 sequence (DNA): TGTGCCAGCAGTTACTCCCCCGAGGAGACCCAGTACTTC. Translation gives CASSYSPEETQYF.

This clonotype was seen at least ten times. This sequence joins TRBV7-2 and TRBJ2-1; 8 bases fit TRBD2. J lost 0 bases, V lost 3 bases, and 10 bases had no gene match. This CDR3 is built from 18 residues. CDR1 is SGHTA, CDR2 FQGNSA, per germline. The DNA for the CDR3 is TGTGCCAGCAGCTTCTCCCCACTAGCGGCGAGCTCCTACAATGAGCAGTTCTTC. Encoded protein: CASSFSPLAASSYNEQFF.

At least ten counts were recorded for this clonotype. The chain has TRBV7-2 and TRBJ1-1, with TRBD1 identical over 7 bases. CDR3 length equals 15 residues. V was pared by 4 bases and J by 4 bases, with 9 bases of the junction left unmatched. Germline CDR1 SGHTA, CDR2 FQGNSA. In DNA form, the CDR3 reads TGTGCCAGCAGCTCGACAGGGATGCGGGCCACTGAAGCTTTCTTT. Its protein is CASSSTGMRATEAFF.

This clonotype has only a few counts. The chain joins TRBV10-3 to TRBJ2-5, with TRBD2 identical over 14 bases. V shed 10 bases and J 3 bases; nucleotides not matched to a gene: 4. This CDR3 spans 14 amino acids. The germline CDR1 and CDR2 sequences are ENHRY and SYGVKD. CDR3 nucleotides: TGTGCCAGCAGACTAGCGGGGGGGGAAGAGACCCAGTACTTC. Residues: CASRLAGGEETQYF.

This clonotype has ten or more counts. The CDR3 nucleotides are TGTGCCAGCAGCTTAGGGGCAGGAGATGGCTACACCTTC. Translation: CASSLGAGDGYTF. The chain couples TRBV7-6 to TRBJ1-2; D call uncertain. Germline V gene lookup returns CDR1 SGHVS and CDR2 FNYEAQ. Trimming took off 1 base at V and 6 bases at J, with 9 bases between the two ends. The CDR3 consists of 13 residues. The full variable domain, with the rest looked up from reference TRBV7-6 and TRBJ1-2, is GAGVSQSPRYKVTKRGQDVALRCDPISGHVSLYWYRQALGQGPEFLTYFNYEAQQDKSGLPNDRFSAERPEGSISTLTIQRTEQRDSAMYRCASSLGAGDGYTFGSGTRLTVV.

This clonotype was detected only a few times. The rearrangement joins TRBV28 to TRBJ2-5; 9 positions match TRBD1. Per the germline V gene, CDR1 is MDHEN and CDR2 is SYDVKM. The V segment lost 6 bases and the J segment 4 bases; nucleotides outside the gene matches: 12. The CDR3 consists of 16 residues. CDR3 protein: CASRFHGTGRGETQYF. DNA of the CDR3: TGTGCCAGCAGATTTCACGGGACAGGGAGGGGAGAGACCCAGTACTTC.

There are a few counts of this clonotype. V usage is TRBV9 and J usage is TRBJ2-7, with TRBD2 as a possible D gene (7 bases). Trimming took 4 bases from V and 5 from J, leaving 19 bases between them. The germline gives CDR1 SGDLS, CDR2 YYNGEE. CDR3 length: 15 residues. CDR3 in DNA: TGTGCCAGCAGCCCCCGGGGGGCCGGGTTCGACGAGCAGTACTTC. This sequence encodes CASSPRGAGFDEQYF.

There are many counts of this clonotype. The genes are TRBV11-3 and TRBJ2-2, with D possibly being TRBD1 (7 bases). Germline V gives CDR1 SGHNT, CDR2 YENEEA. This CDR3 is built from 14 residues. Trimming pared 5 bases from V and 4 bases from J, leaving 11 bases between. The CDR3 loop is CASSPEGATGELFF. The CDR3 DNA follows: TGTGCCAGCAGCCCGGAGGGGGCCACCGGGGAGCTGTTTTTT.

This clonotype was seen a few times. The V and J genes are TRBV4-3 and TRBJ1-6; D is unclear. This CDR3 region has 14 residues. The ends were cut back, 0 bases at V and 9 bases at J, with 9 bases in the middle. Germline V gene data show CDR1 as LGHNA and CDR2 as YSLEER. In nucleotides, the CDR3 is TGCGCCAGCAGCCAAGATGAGCCTGGTTCACCCCTCCACTTT. This translates into CASSQDEPGSPLHF.

There are many counts of this clonotype. The chain employs TRBV7-2 and TRBJ2-5; D might be TRBD1 (6 bases). From germline, CDR1 is SGHTA and CDR2 FQGNSA. The CDR3 covers 15 residues. V lost 4 bases to trimming and J lost 5 bases, with 17 bases between them. Here the CDR3 reads CASSYLTGPGETQYF. CDR3 nucleotides: TGTGCCAGCAGCTATCTGACAGGACCAGGGGAGACCCAGTACTTC.

This clonotype was picked up many times. The chain is built from TRBV19 and TRBJ1-1; tentative D call: TRBD1 (6 bases). Trimming left V 2 bases short and J 5 bases short, with 15 bases between. The CDR3 loop spans 15 amino acids. Germline V CDR1 and CDR2: LNHDA, SQIVND (reference sequence). In nucleotides, the CDR3 is TGTGCCAGTAGTATAAGCACAGGGAAGGGGACTGAAGCTTTCTTT. Its translation is CASSISTGKGTEAFF.

This clonotype came up many times. CDR3 residues: CASSLGTPQGDTQYF. CDR3 nucleotides: TGTGCCAGCAGCTTAGGGACTCCCCAGGGAGATACGCAGTATTTT. The chain is built from TRBV7-2 and TRBJ2-3; D tentatively fits TRBD1 or TRBD2 (5 bases each). The CDR3 runs 15 residues. Trimming cost V 1 base and J 5 bases, with 13 bases left between them. CDR1 and CDR2 (germline): SGHTA, FQGNSA.

This clonotype was detected ten times or more. This chain connects TRBV7-6 to TRBJ1-6; the D gene is possibly TRBD1 (6 bases). The CDR3 is 14 amino acids. CDR1 is SGHVS and CDR2 is FNYEAQ in the germline V gene. With 5 bases removed from V and 8 bases from J, the gap between germline ends came to 13 bases. The chain's CDR3 is CASSHRVEDSPLHF. In DNA, the CDR3 is TGTGCCAGCAGCCACAGGGTTGAGGATTCACCCCTCCACTTT.

This clonotype was found many times. The rearrangement joins TRBV6-2 or TRBV6-3 to TRBJ2-4; 7 bases are a match to TRBD1. The germline V gene has CDR1 MNHEY and CDR2 SVGEGT. Trimming at V came to 1 base and at J to 13 bases, leaving 4 bases not matched to a gene. The CDR3 is 12 residues long. CDR3 protein: CASSYWDSAQYF. CDR3 DNA sequence: TGTGCCAGCAGTTACTGGGACAGCGCCCAGTACTTC.

The table lists this clonotype with many counts. V usage is TRBV7-3 and J usage is TRBJ2-3; D unresolved. In germline, CDR1 is SGHTA, CDR2 FQGTGA. Trimming took 5 bases from V and 1 from J, leaving 7 bases between them. CDR3 length equals 13 residues. Here the CDR3 reads CASSHGGTDTQYF. The CDR3 nucleotides are TGTGCCAGCAGCCATGGGGGCACAGATACGCAGTATTTT.

In this sample, this clonotype turned up a few times. CDR3 residues: CASSLEQTSTDTQYF. Written as DNA, the CDR3 is TGCGCCAGCAGCTTGGAACAAACTAGCACAGATACGCAGTATTTT. V is TRBV5-1 and J is TRBJ2-3; D is uncertain. V was clipped by 0 bases and J by 0 bases, with 8 bases between them. The CDR3 extends over 15 amino acids. Germline CDR1 is SGHRS and CDR2 is YFSETQ.

This clonotype has at least ten counts. One end of the junction is discordant with germline, which a read error may explain. The chain carries TRBV12-3 or TRBV12-4 and TRBJ1-1; D unclear. The CDR3 length is 13 residues. CDR3 sequence (DNA): TGTGCCAGCAGCTTAGGGATGAACACTGAAGCTTTCTTT. The encoded protein is CASSLGMNTEAFF.

This clonotype was counted many times. The chain couples TRBV10-3 to TRBJ2-2, with 9 positions matching TRBD2. From germline, CDR1 is ENHRY and CDR2 SYGVKD. The V segment lost 2 bases and the J segment 5 bases; nucleotides outside the gene matches: 3. This CDR3 comprises 15 residues. In nucleotides, the CDR3 is TGTGCCATCAGTGAGGGCCTAGCGGGGACCGGGGAGCTGTTTTTT. It yields the protein CAISEGLAGTGELFF.

This clonotype was found many times. The chain is built from TRBV28 and TRBJ1-2, with TRBD1 matching over 10 bases. CDR3 size: 13 residues. The J segment lost 8 bases and the V segment lost 7 bases, leaving 7 bases of the junction unmatched. Germline CDR1 MDHEN, CDR2 SYDVKM. The CDR3 bases are TGTGCCAGCATCCGGAGGACAGGGGGAGGCTACACCTTC. This sequence encodes CASIRRTGGGYTF.

This sequence joins TRBV5-1 and TRBJ1-6, with D unresolved. Germline V gene lookup returns CDR1 SGHRS and CDR2 YFSETQ. This CDR3 spans 15 amino acids. Deletions cut 4 bases from V and 7 bases from J, with 15 bases between. CDR3 in amino acids: CASSQDDPSNSPLHF. The DNA of the CDR3 is TGCGCCAGCAGCCAAGACGACCCTTCCAATTCACCCCTCCACTTT.

This clonotype was observed a few times. The V and J genes are TRBV12-3 or TRBV12-4 and TRBJ1-6, with 9 bases aligning to TRBD1. There are 14 residues in the CDR3. V shed 5 bases, J shed 9 bases, and the junction held 5 bases outside the gene matches. The CDR3 DNA sequence: TGTGCCAGCAGTCTACGGGACAGGGCTTCACCCCTCCACTTT. It codes for CASSLRDRASPLHF.

The V call is TRBV6-1, the J call TRBJ2-7; the D gene could be TRBD1 or TRBD2 (5 bases each). V lost 6 bases to trimming and J lost 3 bases, with 15 bases between them. CDR3 length: 14 amino acids. CDR1 and CDR2 from the germline V gene are MNHNS and SASEGT. The CDR3 coding sequence is TGTGCCAGCAGGGATGGGGGTCCCCTCTACGAGCAGTACTTC. This sequence encodes CASRDGGPLYEQYF.

This clonotype was seen ten or more times. CDR3 residues: CASSLASTDTQYF. The CDR3 DNA reads as TGTGCCAGCAGCTTAGCTAGCACAGATACGCAGTATTTT. This rearrangement joins TRBV7-2 to TRBJ2-3; D uncertain. CDR1 SGHTA and CDR2 FQGNSA come from the germline V gene. V shed 0 bases and J shed 0 bases, with 1 base lying between them. The CDR3 totals 13 residues.

The rearrangement links TRBV11-2 to TRBJ2-1; TRBD2 matches at 10 bases. The germline V gene has CDR1 SGHAT and CDR2 FQNNGV. The CDR3 contains 18 residues. The ends lost 3 bases at V and 7 bases at J; junction bases unmatched: 15. CDR3 in amino acids: CASSFLSMASGSLNEQFF. The CDR3 coding sequence is TGTGCCAGCAGCTTTCTATCCATGGCTAGCGGGAGTCTGAATGAGCAGTTCTTC. Full variable domain (remainder filled in from reference TRBV11-2 and TRBJ2-1): EAGVAQSPRYKIIEKRQSVAFWCNPISGHATLYWYQQILGQGPKLLIQFQNNGVVDDSQLPKDRFSAERLKGVDSTLKIQPAKLEDSAVYLCASSFLSMASGSLNEQFFGPGTRLTVL.

This clonotype appeared a few times. This chain uses TRBV6-4 with TRBJ1-2; a weak D match, TRBD1 (6 bases). V lost 3 bases to trimming and J lost 0 bases, with 8 bases between them. This CDR3 has 14 residues. The V gene's germline CDR1 is MRHNA and CDR2 SNTAGT. The CDR3 sequence: CASSEQGANYGYTF. CDR3 DNA: TGTGCCAGCAGTGAACAGGGAGCTAACTATGGCTACACCTTC.

This chain links TRBV12-3 or TRBV12-4 with TRBJ1-2; no firm D call. V lost 5 bases, J lost 3 bases, and 7 bases lay in between. The CDR3 is 12 residues long. CDR3 region: CASSLGYYGYTF. In nucleotides, the CDR3 is TGTGCCAGCAGTCTCGGGTACTATGGCTACACCTTC.